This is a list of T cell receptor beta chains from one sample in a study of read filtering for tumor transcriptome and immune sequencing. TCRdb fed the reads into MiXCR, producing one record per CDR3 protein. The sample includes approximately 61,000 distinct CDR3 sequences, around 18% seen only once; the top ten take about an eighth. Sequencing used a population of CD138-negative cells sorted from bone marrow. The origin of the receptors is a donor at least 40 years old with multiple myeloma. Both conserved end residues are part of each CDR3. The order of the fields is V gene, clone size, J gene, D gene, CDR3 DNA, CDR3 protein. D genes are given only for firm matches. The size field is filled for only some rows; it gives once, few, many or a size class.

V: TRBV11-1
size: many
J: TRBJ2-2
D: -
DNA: TGTGCCAGCAGCTTATTCACAGGGATTAACACCGGGGAGCTGTTTTTT
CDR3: CASSLFTGINTGELFF

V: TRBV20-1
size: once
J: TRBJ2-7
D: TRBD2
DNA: TGCAGTGCTAGAAGTCCTGGCGGGAGTTCCTACGAGCAGTACTTC
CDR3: CSARSPGGSSYEQYF

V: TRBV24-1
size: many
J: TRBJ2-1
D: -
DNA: TGTGCCACCACCGGGGGGCCCAATGAGCAGTTCTTC
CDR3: CATTGGPNEQFF

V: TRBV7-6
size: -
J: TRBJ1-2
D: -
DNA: TGTGCCAGCAGCTTACGGGGAGGCAGGGCTGATGGCTACACCTTC
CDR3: CASSLRGGRADGYTF

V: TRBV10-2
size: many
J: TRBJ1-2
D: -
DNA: TGCGCCAGCAGTGAGCCAGGACAGTCCTCCTATGGCTACACCTTC
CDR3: CASSEPGQSSYGYTF

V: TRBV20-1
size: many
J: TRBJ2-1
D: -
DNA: TGCAGTGCTAGGAAGGGCTCGAACTCCTACAATGAGCAGTTCTTC
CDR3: CSARKGSNSYNEQFF

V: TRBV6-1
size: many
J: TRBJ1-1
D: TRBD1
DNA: TGTGCCAGCAGTGTCGCCGGGACAGGGATCGGGGGGACTGAAGCTTTCTTT
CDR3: CASSVAGTGIGGTEAFF

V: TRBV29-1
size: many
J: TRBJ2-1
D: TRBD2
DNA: TGCAGCGTTGAAGGACTAGCGGACAATGAGCAGTTCTTC
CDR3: CSVEGLADNEQFF

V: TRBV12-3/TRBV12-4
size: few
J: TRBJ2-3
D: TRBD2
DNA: TGTGCCAGCAGTCGAACGCACGCTAGCGGGGGGGTTCCAGATACGCAGTATTTT
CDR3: CASSRTHASGGVPDTQYF

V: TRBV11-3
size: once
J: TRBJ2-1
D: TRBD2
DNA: TGTGTCAGCAGCTTAGAGGTGACTAGCCTAGGGTATGAGCAGTTCTTC
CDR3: CVSSLEVTSLGYEQFF

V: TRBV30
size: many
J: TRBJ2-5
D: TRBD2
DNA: TGTGCCTGGAGTGTAGCGGGAGGCTGGGCGGAGACCCAGTACTTC
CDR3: CAWSVAGGWAETQYF

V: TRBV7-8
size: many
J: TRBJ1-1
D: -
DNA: TGTGCCAGCAGCTTTAGGCAGGGCAACACTGAAGCTTTCTTT
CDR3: CASSFRQGNTEAFF

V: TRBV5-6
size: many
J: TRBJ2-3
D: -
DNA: TGTGCCAGCAGCTACCAGAACCCTAGCACAGATACGCAGTATTTT
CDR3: CASSYQNPSTDTQYF

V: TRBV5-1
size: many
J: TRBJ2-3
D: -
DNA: TGCGCCAGCAGCTCCGAGAGGGGAACAGATACGCAGTATTTT
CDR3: CASSSERGTDTQYF

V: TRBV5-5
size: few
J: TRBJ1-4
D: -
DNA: TGTGCCAGCAGCTTGGCCGGCGGGTATGAAAAACTGTTTTTT
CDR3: CASSLAGGYEKLFF